The next 18 T cell receptor beta chains were all read from a single sample in a study of T cell responses to AZD1222 COVID-19 vaccine. Libraries were prepared by immunoSEQ multiplex PCR; TCRdb keeps only in-frame clonotypes and omits some of them. The sample contains approximately 100,000 clones, around 91% of which appear only once. Sequences were derived from peripheral blood, sampled on day 0 of AZD1222 vaccination. These receptors originate from an adult in good health.

This chain connects TRBV12-3 or TRBV12-4 to TRBJ2-5, with a weak D call TRBD1 (5 bases). The length of the CDR3 is 13 residues. Between the trimmed V and J ends, which lost 8 bases and 1 base, there was a span of 11 bases. The CDR3 DNA reads as TGTGCCAGCCTGAGTAGGGGCCAAGAGACCCAGTACTTC. As protein: CASLSRGQETQYF.

The chain links TRBV4-1 to TRBJ1-3; D not resolved. The CDR3 sequence is 15 residues long. Germline CDR1 reads MGHRA; CDR2 reads YSYEKL. Trimming left V 1 base short and J 0 bases short, with 7 bases between. The CDR3 here is CASSQVMSSGNTIYF. The DNA of the CDR3 is TGCGCCAGCAGCCAAGTTATGAGCTCTGGAAACACCATATATTTT.

The chain uses TRBV7-8 and TRBJ1-5; tentatively, D is TRBD1 (6 bases). Trimming took off 4 bases at V and 7 bases at J, with 14 bases between the two ends. Germline lookup yields CDR1 SGHVS and CDR2 FQNEAQ. The CDR3 runs 14 residues. In DNA, the CDR3 is TGTGCCAGCAGCTCCCGCCGGGACAACCAGCCCCAGCATTTT. Protein product: CASSSRRDNQPQHF.

This chain links TRBV18 with TRBJ2-7, with a possible D match to TRBD2 (5 bases). This CDR3 has 13 amino acids. With 3 bases removed from V and 2 bases from J, the gap between germline ends came to 8 bases. Per the germline V gene, CDR1 is KGHSH and CDR2 is LQKENI. The CDR3 coding sequence is TGTGCCAGCTCACCGGACGGGACCTACGAGCAGTACTTC. This sequence encodes CASSPDGTYEQYF.

With respect to this clone: This is likely a read error, given that the CDR3 carries no conserved phenylalanine or tryptophan at its end. The chain employs TRBV4-1 and TRBJ1-6, with D uncertain. V was shortened by 2 bases and J by 9 bases, with 11 bases between the two germline ends. Germline V gene sequence: CDR1 MGHRA, CDR2 YSYEKL. The CDR3 totals 14 residues. The CDR3 DNA sequence: TGCGCCAGCAGCCAACCTCGTATGGGTTCACCCCTCCACCTT. This sequence encodes CASSQPRMGSPLHL.

V is TRBV5-1 and J is TRBJ2-2; 9 nucleotides line up with TRBD1. V trimming: 6 bases; J trimming: 2 bases; junction bases outside the gene matches: 5. Germline CDR1 and CDR2: SGHRS and YFSETQ. This CDR3 spans 15 amino acids. This CDR3 reads CASMGQGVNTGELFF. In DNA form, the CDR3 reads TGCGCCAGCATGGGACAGGGTGTAAACACCGGGGAGCTGTTTTTT. The full variable domain, in which reference TRBV5-1 and TRBJ2-2 provide the parts outside the CDR3, is KAGVTQTPRYLIKTRGQQVTLSCSPISGHRSVSWYQQTPGQGLQFLFEYFSETQRNKGNFPGRFSGRQFSNSRSEMNVSTLELGDSALYLCASMGQGVNTGELFFGEGSRLTVL.

The CDR3 DNA sequence: TGTGCCACCTGTATCAGGGATGCTAGTGAAAAACTGTTTTTT. It encodes CATCIRDASEKLFF. This chain joins TRBV24-1 and TRBJ1-4; D may be TRBD1 (5 bases). V was trimmed by 9 bases and J by 7 bases, leaving 17 bases between them. Germline CDR1 reads KGHDR; CDR2 reads SFDVKD. The CDR3 sequence is 14 residues long.

The V gene is TRBV4-1, the J gene TRBJ2-3; D not certain. CDR1 and CDR2 (germline): MGHRA, YSYEKL. V lost 0 bases and J lost 13, with 14 bases in between. There are 13 residues in the CDR3. The CDR3 DNA reads TGCGCCAGCAGCCAAGATCATATGTTTCCGGAGTATTTT. It translates to CASSQDHMFPEYF.

This clone was counted between two and nine times. This chain uses TRBV5-4 with TRBJ1-2; TRBD1 is a possible D gene (6 bases). There are 15 residues in the CDR3. V lost 4 bases and J 3 bases, leaving 16 bases between the germline ends. In germline, CDR1 is SGHNT, CDR2 YYREEE (reference sequence). The CDR3 region has the DNA TGTGCCAGCAGCACTTCAGGGGATCCCGACTATGGCTACACCTTC. Residues: CASSTSGDPDYGYTF.

The rearrangement links TRBV14 to TRBJ1-1; TRBD1 aligns across 8 bases. Germline V lookup: CDR1 SGHDN, CDR2 FVKESK. The CDR3 has 14 residues. J gave up 5 bases and V 5 bases, and 7 bases lay outside the gene matches. This chain's CDR3 is CASSSGQGRTEAFF. The CDR3 DNA sequence: TGTGCCAGCAGCTCAGGACAGGGACGGACTGAAGCTTTCTTT.

The rearrangement links TRBV6-5 to TRBJ2-2; no firm D call. Trimming took off 4 bases at V and 4 bases at J, with 10 bases between the two ends. This CDR3 is built from 14 residues. Germline CDR1 reads MNHEY; CDR2 reads SVGAGI. The chain's CDR3 is CASSSLSGTGELFF. The CDR3 DNA sequence: TGTGCCAGCAGTTCATTATCGGGCACCGGGGAGCTGTTTTTT.

This clone occurred many times. The CDR3 region is CSVVATSTEAFF. The CDR3 DNA sequence: TGCAGCGTTGTAGCCACAAGCACTGAAGCTTTCTTT. The genes are TRBV29-1 and TRBJ1-1; no clear D. The V and J ends lost 4 bases and 4 bases respectively, with 10 bases between them. Germline values: CDR1 SQVTM, CDR2 ANQGSEA. The CDR3 is 12 amino acids.

This clone was seen a single time. The rearrangement joins TRBV11-3 to TRBJ2-1; TRBD1 is a possible D gene (5 bases). The CDR3 contains 16 residues. Germline V lookup: CDR1 SGHNT, CDR2 YENEEA. V gave up 1 base and J gave up 7 bases, with 17 bases separating them. The CDR3 coding sequence is TGTGCCAGCAGCTTAGGGGGCTGGGATAAAGGGAATGAGCAGTTCTTC. Translated, it gives CASSLGGWDKGNEQFF.

The genes are TRBV19 and TRBJ1-2; D remains unclear. CDR3 length: 16 amino acids. The germline CDR1 and CDR2 sequences are LNHDA and SQIVND (reference sequence). V was pared by 6 bases and J by 4 bases, with 21 bases between. CDR3 residues: CASSLFSPVVSYGYTF. In DNA, the CDR3 is TGTGCCAGTAGCCTGTTTTCCCCCGTGGTCTCCTATGGCTACACCTTC.

As DNA, the CDR3 is TGCGCCAGCAGCCAAGATGTCAGCTTAAACTATGGCTACACCTTC. Its translation: CASSQDVSLNYGYTF. V usage is TRBV4-1 and J usage is TRBJ1-2; no clear D gene. The CDR3 loop spans 15 amino acids. Germline V CDR1 and CDR2: MGHRA, YSYEKL. V was cut by 0 bases and J by 2 bases, with 10 bases left in between.

As DNA, the CDR3 is TGCGCCAGCAGCCAAAGTTTGGGCTCGGTCGTCAATCAGCCCCAGCATTTT. This codes for CASSQSLGSVVNQPQHF. The V call is TRBV4-1, the J call TRBJ1-5; D is undetermined. CDR1 and CDR2 (germline): MGHRA, YSYEKL. This CDR3 is 17 amino acids long. V gave up 2 bases and J gave up 3 bases, with 17 bases separating them.

The chain joins TRBV27 to TRBJ2-7, with D unresolved. Germline V lookup: CDR1 MNHEY, CDR2 SMNVEV (reference sequence). The germline V and J ends were trimmed by 5 bases and 1 base, with 12 bases remaining between them. The CDR3 extends over 14 amino acids. The CDR3 reads CASSLSDNSYEQYF. CDR3 DNA: TGTGCCAGCAGTCTCTCCGACAATTCCTACGAGCAGTACTTC.

The chain carries TRBV29-1 and TRBJ2-7; D assignment may be TRBD1 or TRBD2 (6 bases each). Germline V gene data show CDR1 as SQVTM and CDR2 as ANQGSEA. V dropped 7 bases and J dropped 3 bases, with 19 bases sitting between them. The CDR3 sequence is 14 residues long. CDR3 sequence reads: CSGLVGGPGYEQYF. CDR3 sequence (DNA): TGCAGCGGATTAGTGGGGGGCCCGGGCTACGAGCAGTACTTC.